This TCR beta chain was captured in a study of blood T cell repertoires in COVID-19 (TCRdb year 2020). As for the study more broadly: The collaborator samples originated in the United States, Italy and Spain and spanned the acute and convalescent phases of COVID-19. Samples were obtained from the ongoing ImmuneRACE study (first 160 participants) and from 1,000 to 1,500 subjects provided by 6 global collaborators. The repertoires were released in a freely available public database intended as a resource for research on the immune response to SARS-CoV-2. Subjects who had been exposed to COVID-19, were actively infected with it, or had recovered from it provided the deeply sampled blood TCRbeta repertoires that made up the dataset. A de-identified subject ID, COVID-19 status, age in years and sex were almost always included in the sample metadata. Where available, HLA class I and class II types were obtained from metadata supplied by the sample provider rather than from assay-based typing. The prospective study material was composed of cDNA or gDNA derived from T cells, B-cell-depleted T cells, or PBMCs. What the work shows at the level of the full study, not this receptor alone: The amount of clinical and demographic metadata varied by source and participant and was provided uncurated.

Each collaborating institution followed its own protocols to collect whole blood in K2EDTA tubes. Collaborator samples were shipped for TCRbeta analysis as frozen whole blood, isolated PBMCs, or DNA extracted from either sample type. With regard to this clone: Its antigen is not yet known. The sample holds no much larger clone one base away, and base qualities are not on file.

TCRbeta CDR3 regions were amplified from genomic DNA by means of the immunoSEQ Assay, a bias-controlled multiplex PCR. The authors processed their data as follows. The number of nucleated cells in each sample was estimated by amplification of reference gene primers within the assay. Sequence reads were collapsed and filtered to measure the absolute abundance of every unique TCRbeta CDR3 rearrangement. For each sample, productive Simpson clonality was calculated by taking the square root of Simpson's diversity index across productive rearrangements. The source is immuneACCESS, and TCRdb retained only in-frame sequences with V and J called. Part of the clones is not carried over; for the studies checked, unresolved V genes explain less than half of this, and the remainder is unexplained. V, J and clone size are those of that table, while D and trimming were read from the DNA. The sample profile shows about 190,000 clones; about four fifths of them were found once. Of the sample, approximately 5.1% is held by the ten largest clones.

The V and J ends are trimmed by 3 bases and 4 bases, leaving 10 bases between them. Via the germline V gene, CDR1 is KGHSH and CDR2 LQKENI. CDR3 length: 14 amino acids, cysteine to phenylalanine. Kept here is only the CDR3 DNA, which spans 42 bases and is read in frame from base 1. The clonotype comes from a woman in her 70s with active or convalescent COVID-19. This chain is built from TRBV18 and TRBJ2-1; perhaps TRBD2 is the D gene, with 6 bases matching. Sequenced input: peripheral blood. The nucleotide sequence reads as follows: TGTGCCAGCTCACCCCAACGGGGGTACAATGAGCAGTTCTTC. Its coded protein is CASSPQRGYNEQFF.